The entry below describes one TCR beta chain. The data originate from a study of blood T cell repertoires in COVID-19. In the study overall: From the United States, Italy and Spain came samples of acute and convalescent COVID-19.

Individuals drawn from 20 to 30 US areas were about 18 to 95 years old. Donors in Cohort 3 counted as recovered after two negative PCRs, clearance, or symptom resolution. Sequencing used immunoSEQ multiplex PCR; TCRdb keeps in-frame clones, though not all of them. Here the sample spans about 470,000 clones, roughly nine tenths being singletons. Germline assignment: CDR1 MNHEY and CDR2 SVGAGI. This CDR3 contains 14 residues. Deletions cut 7 bases from V and 5 bases from J, with 17 bases between. Input material: PBMCs or T cells enriched from blood (not recorded which). This receptor was taken from a woman under 30 who had recovered from COVID-19. This sequence joins TRBV6-5 and TRBJ2-5, with a possible D match to TRBD2 (7 bases). The CDR3 here is CASIINREGETQYF. The CDR3 DNA is TGTGCCAGCATTATTAACAGGGAGGGGGAGACCCAGTACTTC.